Shown below are 17 T cell receptor beta chains from a single sample sequenced in a study of blood T cell repertoires in COVID-19. Profiled with immunoSEQ multiplex PCR; TCRdb holds only in-frame clones, not every one. This table has about 180,000 clones, about nine tenths appearing once. Input material: PBMCs or T cells enriched from blood (not recorded which). Receptor source: a woman under 30 who had recovered from COVID-19.

The CDR3 nucleotides read TGTGCCAGTAGTAGGCCGGGACTAGACGCCTACGAGCAGTACTTC. Translated: CASSRPGLDAYEQYF. The gene calls are TRBV19 and TRBJ2-7, with 8 bases lining up with TRBD2. After removal of 4 bases from V and 2 bases from J, the junction contained 7 bases not matched to a gene. From germline, CDR1 is LNHDA and CDR2 SQIVND (reference sequence). The CDR3 runs to 15 residues.

V is TRBV6-2 or TRBV6-3 and J is TRBJ2-3, with a weak D call TRBD1 (5 bases). Germline V lookup: CDR1 MNHEY, CDR2 SVGEGT. The CDR3 covers 14 residues. V was shortened by 5 bases and J by 2 bases, with 11 bases between the two germline ends. The CDR3 DNA reads as TGTGCCAGCAGTGGGGCGGCATACACAGATACGCAGTATTTT. This translates into CASSGAAYTDTQYF.

This chain joins TRBV9 and TRBJ2-3; 8 bases align to TRBD2. The junction had 10 bases not matched to a gene; V was cut back by 0 bases and J by 4 bases. CDR1 is SGDLS, CDR2 YYNGEE, per germline. The CDR3 sequence is 17 residues long. The chain's CDR3 is CASSVVTARGGPDTQYF. The DNA of the CDR3 is TGTGCCAGCAGCGTAGTCACCGCTCGGGGGGGCCCAGATACGCAGTATTTT.

The V gene is TRBV7-9, the J gene TRBJ2-2; perhaps TRBD2 as D (5 bases). The germline V gene has CDR1 SEHNR and CDR2 FQNEAQ (reference sequence). This CDR3 region has 12 residues. Between the trimmed V and J ends, which lost 1 base and 13 bases, there was a span of 10 bases. In DNA, the CDR3 is TGTGCCAGCAGCTTAGAGAACCGGGGGCTGTTTTTT. Translated: CASSLENRGLFF.

In this sample, this clone turned up once. This rearrangement joins TRBV7-9 to TRBJ1-1; D call uncertain. This CDR3 comprises 12 residues. Germline CDR1 SEHNR, CDR2 FQNEAQ (reference sequence). Trimming stripped 10 bases from V and 1 base from J, with 10 bases between. In nucleotides, the CDR3 is TGTGCCACCGGGAGACAGAACACTGAAGCTTTCTTT. Translated, it gives CATGRQNTEAFF.

By sample share, this clone is medium-sized. CDR3 nucleotide sequence: TGCGCCAGCAGCCAAGACGAAGGGGGCCGGCAGCCCCAGCATTTT. Its translation is CASSQDEGGRQPQHF. The chain joins TRBV4-3 to TRBJ1-5, with TRBD1 identical over 7 bases. J was trimmed by 7 bases and V by 0 bases; bases with no gene match: 6. CDR1 and CDR2 (germline): LGHNA, YSLEER. The CDR3 is made up of 15 amino acids.

The CDR3 DNA is TGTGCCAGCTCCCGACTAGCGGGTTCCGCAGACAATGAGCAGTTCTTC. It codes for CASSRLAGSADNEQFF. This chain joins TRBV18 and TRBJ2-1; 10 bases line up with TRBD2. CDR3 length equals 16 residues. Germline V gives CDR1 KGHSH, CDR2 LQKENI. J gave up 5 bases and V 6 bases, and 10 bases lay outside the gene matches.

The gene calls are TRBV29-1 and TRBJ2-7, with 8 bases lining up with TRBD2. Germline CDR1 SQVTM, CDR2 ANQGSEA. Trimming removed 4 bases from V and 3 bases from J; junction bases left unmatched: 8. This CDR3 spans 14 amino acids. In DNA form, the CDR3 reads TGCAGCGTTGGTGGGGGACTAGGTGGCTACGAGCAGTACTTC. It yields the protein CSVGGGLGGYEQYF.

V usage is TRBV9 and J usage is TRBJ1-2; D remains ambiguous. The CDR3 runs to 18 residues. From germline, CDR1 is SGDLS and CDR2 YYNGEE. Trimming stripped 4 bases from V and 4 bases from J, with 26 bases between. CDR3 coding DNA: TGTGCCAGCAGCACCGACCCCCGGCGGGTCCACGGCCCCTATGGCTACACCTTC. Encoded protein: CASSTDPRRVHGPYGYTF. Variable domain in full (rest from reference TRBV9 and TRBJ1-2): DSGVTQTPKHLITATGQRVTLRCSPRSGDLSVYWYQQSLDQGLQFLIQYYNGEERAKGNILERFSAQQFPDLHSELNLSSLELGDSALYFCASSTDPRRVHGPYGYTFGSGTRLTVV.

The genes are TRBV29-1 and TRBJ1-2; D might be TRBD1 (6 bases). There are 14 residues in the CDR3. Trimming removed 1 base at V and 3 bases at J, with 12 bases between. Germline values: CDR1 SQVTM, CDR2 ANQGSEA. CDR3: CSVEVQTGDYGYTF. CDR3 coding DNA: TGCAGCGTTGAAGTCCAGACAGGAGACTATGGCTACACCTTC.

CDR3 region: CASSTTGNTEAFF. As DNA, the CDR3 is TGTGCCAGCAGCACTACAGGGAACACTGAAGCTTTCTTT. The V and J genes are TRBV16 and TRBJ1-1; TRBD1 is a possible D gene (5 bases). CDR1 and CDR2 from the germline V gene are KGHSY and FQNENV. The V end lost 5 bases, the J end lost 1 base, and 8 bases lay between the germline ends. This CDR3 has 13 residues.

This clone was picked up one time. V usage is TRBV7-3 and J usage is TRBJ2-2, with 9 positions matching TRBD2. The CDR3 covers 17 residues. Germline lookup yields CDR1 SGHTA and CDR2 FQGTGA. Unmatched junction bases numbered 7, after V lost 1 base and J lost 4 bases. For the CDR3, the DNA is TGTGCCAGCAGCTTAATGGCGGGAGGGCCCGGCACCGGGGAGCTGTTTTTT. It yields the protein CASSLMAGGPGTGELFF.

The chain has TRBV28 and TRBJ2-7; 7 bases are a match to TRBD2. The CDR3 is 14 amino acids. Germline V gene sequence: CDR1 MDHEN, CDR2 SYDVKM. Trimming at V came to 3 bases and at J to 2 bases, leaving 4 bases not matched to a gene. CDR3: CASSFGGGTYEQYF. The CDR3 DNA is TGTGCCAGCAGTTTTGGCGGGGGAACCTACGAGCAGTACTTC. Drawing the rest from reference TRBV28 and TRBJ2-7, the complete variable domain is DVKVTQSSRYLVKRTGEKVFLECVQDMDHENMFWYRQDPGLGLRLIYFSYDVKMKEKGDIPEGYSVSREKKERFSLILESASTNQTSMYLCASSFGGGTYEQYFGPGTRLTVT.

V usage is TRBV19 and J usage is TRBJ2-7, with D tentatively TRBD1 (5 bases). CDR3 size: 13 residues. The V gene lost 5 bases and the J gene lost 3 bases, with 11 bases spanning the gap. Germline CDR1 and CDR2: LNHDA and SQIVND (reference sequence). CDR3 sequence reads: CASSRLDSYEQYF. DNA of the CDR3: TGTGCCAGTAGTCGGCTCGACAGCTACGAGCAGTACTTC.

The chain uses TRBV6-5 and TRBJ1-2, with 7 bases matching TRBD1. Trimming at V came to 6 bases and at J to 8 bases, leaving 6 bases not matched to a gene. CDR1 is MNHEY and CDR2 is SVGAGI in the germline V gene. CDR3 length: 12 amino acids. This CDR3 is CASSVGQMGYTF. The DNA for the CDR3 is TGTGCCAGCAGCGTGGGACAGATGGGCTACACCTTC.

A single count supports this clone. The CDR3 reads CASSRRISGTVNQPQHF. CDR3 DNA sequence: TGTGCCAGCAGTCGACGTATCTCCGGGACAGTCAATCAGCCCCAGCATTTT. The chain employs TRBV6-6 and TRBJ1-5; 7 bases line up with TRBD1. V lost 5 bases, J lost 3 bases, and 13 bases stayed unmatched. The CDR3 has 17 residues. Germline values: CDR1 MNHNY, CDR2 SVGAGI (reference sequence).

This clone appeared once. V usage is TRBV5-1 and J usage is TRBJ1-2, with 7 bases matching TRBD1. The CDR3 covers 17 residues. From germline, CDR1 is SGHRS and CDR2 YFSETQ. V shed 4 bases and J 0 bases; nucleotides not matched to a gene: 12. CDR3 sequence (DNA): TGCGCCAGCAGCGGAATACAGGGGAGCCTTACTAACTATGGCTACACCTTC. This translates into CASSGIQGSLTNYGYTF.